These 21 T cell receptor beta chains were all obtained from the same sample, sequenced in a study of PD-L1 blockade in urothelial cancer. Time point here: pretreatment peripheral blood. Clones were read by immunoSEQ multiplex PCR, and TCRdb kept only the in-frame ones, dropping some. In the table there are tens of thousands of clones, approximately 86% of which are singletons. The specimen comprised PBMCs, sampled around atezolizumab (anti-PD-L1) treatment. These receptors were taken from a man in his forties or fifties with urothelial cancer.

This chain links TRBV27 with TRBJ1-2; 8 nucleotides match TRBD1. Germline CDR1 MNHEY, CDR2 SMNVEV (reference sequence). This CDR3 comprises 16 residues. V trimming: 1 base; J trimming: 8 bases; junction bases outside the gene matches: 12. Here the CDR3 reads CASSLLGRQGAQGYTF. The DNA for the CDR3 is TGTGCCAGCAGTTTATTGGGTAGGCAGGGGGCACAAGGCTACACCTTC.

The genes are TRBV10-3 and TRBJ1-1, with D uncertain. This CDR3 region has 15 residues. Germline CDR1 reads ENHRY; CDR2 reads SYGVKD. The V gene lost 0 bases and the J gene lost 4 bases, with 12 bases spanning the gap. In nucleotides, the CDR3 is TGTGCCATCAGTGAGTCGGAGGTTTTGGGCACTGAAGCTTTCTTT. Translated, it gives CAISESEVLGTEAFF.

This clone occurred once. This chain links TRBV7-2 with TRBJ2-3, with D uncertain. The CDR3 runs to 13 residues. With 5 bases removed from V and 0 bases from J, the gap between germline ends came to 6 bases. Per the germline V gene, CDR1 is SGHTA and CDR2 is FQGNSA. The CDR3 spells CASSPPSTDTQYF. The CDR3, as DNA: TGTGCCAGCAGCCCCCCTAGCACAGATACGCAGTATTTT. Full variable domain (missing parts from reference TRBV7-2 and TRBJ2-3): GAGVSQSPSNKVTEKGKDVELRCDPISGHTALYWYRQSLGQGLEFLIYFQGNSAPDKSGLPSDRFSAERTGGSVSTLTIQRTQQEDSAVYLCASSPPSTDTQYFGPGTRLTVL.

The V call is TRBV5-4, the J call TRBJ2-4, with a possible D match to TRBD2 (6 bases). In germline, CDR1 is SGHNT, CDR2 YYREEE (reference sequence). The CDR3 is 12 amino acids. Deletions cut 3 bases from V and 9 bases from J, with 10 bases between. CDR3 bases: TGTGCCAGCAGCTCTGGGGGAGGCATTCAGTACTTC. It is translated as CASSSGGGIQYF. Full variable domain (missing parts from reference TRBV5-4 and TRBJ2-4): ETGVTQSPTHLIKTRGQQVTLRCSSQSGHNTVSWYQQALGQGPQFIFQYYREEENGRGNFPPRFSGLQFPNYSSELNVNALELDDSALYLCASSSGGGIQYFGAGTRLSVL.

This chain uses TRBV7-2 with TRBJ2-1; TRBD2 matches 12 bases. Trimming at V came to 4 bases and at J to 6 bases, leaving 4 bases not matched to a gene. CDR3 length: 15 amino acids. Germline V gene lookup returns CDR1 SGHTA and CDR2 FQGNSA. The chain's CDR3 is CASSSQLAGGNEQFF. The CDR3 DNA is TGTGCCAGCAGCTCCCAACTAGCGGGGGGCAATGAGCAGTTCTTC.

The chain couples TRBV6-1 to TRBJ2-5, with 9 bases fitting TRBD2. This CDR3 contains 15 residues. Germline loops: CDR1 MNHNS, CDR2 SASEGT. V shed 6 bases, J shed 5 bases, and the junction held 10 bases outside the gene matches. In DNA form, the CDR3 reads TGTGCCAGCAGGGCCCCTAGCGGGATTGGGGAGACCCAGTACTTC. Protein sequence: CASRAPSGIGETQYF.

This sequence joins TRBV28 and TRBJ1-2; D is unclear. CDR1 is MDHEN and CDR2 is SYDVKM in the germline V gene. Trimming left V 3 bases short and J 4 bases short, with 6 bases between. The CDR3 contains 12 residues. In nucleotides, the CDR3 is TGTGCCAGCAGTTTGTCAGTCTATGGCTACACCTTC. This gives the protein CASSLSVYGYTF.

CDR3: CASSDSPGAPAGELFF. Written as DNA, the CDR3 is TGTGCCAGCAGTGACTCCCCTGGGGCCCCAGCCGGGGAGCTGTTTTTT. The chain combines TRBV2 with TRBJ2-2; tentatively, D is TRBD1 (5 bases). V was pared by 3 bases and J by 6 bases, with 17 bases between. The CDR3 loop spans 16 amino acids. The germline gives CDR1 SNHLY, CDR2 FYNNEI.

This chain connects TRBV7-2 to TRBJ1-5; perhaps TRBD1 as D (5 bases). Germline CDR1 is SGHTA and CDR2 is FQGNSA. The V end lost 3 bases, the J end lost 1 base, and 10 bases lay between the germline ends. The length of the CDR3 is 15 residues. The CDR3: CASSLGPWSNQPQHF. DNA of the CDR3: TGTGCCAGCAGCTTGGGGCCGTGGAGCAATCAGCCCCAGCATTTT.

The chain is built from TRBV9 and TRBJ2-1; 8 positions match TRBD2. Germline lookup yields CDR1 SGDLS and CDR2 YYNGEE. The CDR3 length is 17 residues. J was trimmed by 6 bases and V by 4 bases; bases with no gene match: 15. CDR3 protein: CASSPPDGAGDRNEQFF. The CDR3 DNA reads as TGTGCCAGCAGCCCCCCTGATGGAGCGGGAGATCGCAATGAGCAGTTCTTC.

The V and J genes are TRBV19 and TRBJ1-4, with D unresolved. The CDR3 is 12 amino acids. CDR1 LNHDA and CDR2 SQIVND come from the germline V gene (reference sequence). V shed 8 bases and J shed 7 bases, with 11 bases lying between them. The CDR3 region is CASQYPPEKLFF. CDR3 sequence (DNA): TGTGCCAGTCAGTACCCCCCTGAAAAACTGTTTTTT.

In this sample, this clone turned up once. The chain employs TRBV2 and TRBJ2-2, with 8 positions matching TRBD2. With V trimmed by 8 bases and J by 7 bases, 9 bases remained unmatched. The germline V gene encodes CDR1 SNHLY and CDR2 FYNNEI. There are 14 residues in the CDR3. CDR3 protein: CASRGGTNGGELFF. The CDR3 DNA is TGTGCCAGCCGGGGGGGGACAAACGGCGGGGAGCTGTTTTTT. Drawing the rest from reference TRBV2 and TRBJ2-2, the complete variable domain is EPEVTQTPSHQVTQMGQEVILRCVPISNHLYFYWYRQILGQKVEFLVSFYNNEISEKSEIFDDQFSVERPDGSNFTLKIRSTKLEDSAMYFCASRGGTNGGELFFGEGSRLTVL.

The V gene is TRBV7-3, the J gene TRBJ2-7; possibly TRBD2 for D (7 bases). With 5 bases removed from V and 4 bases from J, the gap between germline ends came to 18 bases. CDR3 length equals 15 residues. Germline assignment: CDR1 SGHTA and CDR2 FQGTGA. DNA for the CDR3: TGTGCCAGCAGCCCAAAGGGGGGGTCGAGGTACGAGCAGTACTTC. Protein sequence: CASSPKGGSRYEQYF.

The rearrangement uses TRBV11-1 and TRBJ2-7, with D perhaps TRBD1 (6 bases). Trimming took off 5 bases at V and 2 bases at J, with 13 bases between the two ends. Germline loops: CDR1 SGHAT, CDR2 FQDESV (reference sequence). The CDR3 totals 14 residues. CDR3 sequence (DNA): TGTGCCAGCAGCCCGGCGACAGGCGCCTACGAGCAGTACTTC. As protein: CASSPATGAYEQYF.

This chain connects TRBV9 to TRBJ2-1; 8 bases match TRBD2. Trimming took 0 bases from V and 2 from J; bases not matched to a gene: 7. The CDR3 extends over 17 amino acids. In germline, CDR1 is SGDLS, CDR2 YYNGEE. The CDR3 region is CASSVAQSGSPYNEQFF. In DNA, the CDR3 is TGTGCCAGCAGCGTAGCCCAGAGCGGGAGTCCCTACAATGAGCAGTTCTTC.

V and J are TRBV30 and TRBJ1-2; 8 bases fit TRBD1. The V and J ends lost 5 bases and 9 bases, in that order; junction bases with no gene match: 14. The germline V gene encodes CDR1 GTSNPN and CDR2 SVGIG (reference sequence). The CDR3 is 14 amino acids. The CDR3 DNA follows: TGTGCCTGGTCTCGAGATACAGGGGGGGGTCGCTACACCTTC. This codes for CAWSRDTGGGRYTF.

The CDR3 bases are TGTGCCAGCACCTTGGGACTAGCCGGTGAGCAGTTCTTC. Protein: CASTLGLAGEQFF. V is TRBV25-1 and J is TRBJ2-1; 9 nucleotides agree with TRBD2. The CDR3 loop spans 13 amino acids. Germline V CDR1 and CDR2: MGHDK, SYGVNS. Trimming at V came to 7 bases and at J to 9 bases, leaving 7 bases not matched to a gene.

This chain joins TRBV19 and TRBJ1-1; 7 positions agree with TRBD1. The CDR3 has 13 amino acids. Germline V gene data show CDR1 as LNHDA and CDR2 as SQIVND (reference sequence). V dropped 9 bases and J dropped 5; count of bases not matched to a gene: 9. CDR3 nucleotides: TGTGCCAGCCATACCAGGGGGTTGACTGAAGCTTTCTTT. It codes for CASHTRGLTEAFF.

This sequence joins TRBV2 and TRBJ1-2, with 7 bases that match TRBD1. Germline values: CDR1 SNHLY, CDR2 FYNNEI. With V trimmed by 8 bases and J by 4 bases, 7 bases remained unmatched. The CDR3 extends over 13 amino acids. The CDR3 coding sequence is TGTGCCAGCGGGAGCAGGGGGAGCTATGGCTACACCTTC. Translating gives CASGSRGSYGYTF.

CDR3 amino acids: CASSQGQGNTEAFF. CDR3 sequence (DNA): TGTGCCAGCTCACAGGGACAGGGGAACACTGAAGCTTTCTTT. J is TRBJ1-1 and V is TRBV18; TRBD1 matches at 9 bases. The germline CDR1 and CDR2 sequences are KGHSH and LQKENI. V was clipped by 4 bases and J by 1 base; unmatched bases: 1. The CDR3 contains 14 residues.

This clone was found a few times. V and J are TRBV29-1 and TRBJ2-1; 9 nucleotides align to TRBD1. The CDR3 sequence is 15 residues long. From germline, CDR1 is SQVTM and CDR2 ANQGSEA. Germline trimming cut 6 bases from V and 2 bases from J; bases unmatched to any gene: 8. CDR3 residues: CSVSPRDRAYNEQFF. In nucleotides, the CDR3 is TGCAGCGTAAGCCCTAGGGACAGGGCCTACAATGAGCAGTTCTTC.